This is a list of T cell receptor beta chains from one sample in a study of T cells after yellow fever vaccination. TCRdb redid the calling of the 5' RACE reads with MiXCR, one entry per CDR3 protein. Of a few hundred thousand distinct CDR3 sequences detected, around 4.5% appear once; the ten largest clones hold 15% to 20%. The source material was PBMCs, sampled 15 days after the yellow fever booster vaccination. The receptors originated from a man between 18 and 35 years old who received the YFV17D yellow fever vaccine. Both conserved end residues are part of each CDR3. D genes are given only for firm matches. Expanded clones are given a class, and other clones once, few, many or no size at all.

v_call: TRBV5-1; d_call: .; clone_size: few; j_call: TRBJ2-3; cdr3_aa: CASSFRHTDTQYF; cdr3_nt: TGCGCCAGCAGCTTCAGGCACACAGATACGCAGTATTTT
v_call: TRBV3-1; d_call: .; clone_size: .; j_call: TRBJ2-3; cdr3_aa: CASSQDFGGPVTDTQYF; cdr3_nt: TGTGCCAGCAGCCAAGATTTCGGGGGGCCGGTGACAGATACGCAGTATTTT
v_call: TRBV5-1; d_call: .; clone_size: .; j_call: TRBJ2-2; cdr3_aa: CASSPFLRRMNTGELFF; cdr3_nt: TGCGCCAGCAGCCCCTTTTTGCGGAGAATGAACACCGGGGAGCTGTTTTTT
v_call: TRBV3-1; d_call: .; clone_size: few; j_call: TRBJ2-2; cdr3_aa: CASNMAGGTGELFF; cdr3_nt: TGTGCCAGCAACATGGCAGGCGGAACCGGGGAGCTGTTTTTT
v_call: TRBV7-2; d_call: .; clone_size: .; j_call: TRBJ1-4; cdr3_aa: CASSAGSNDEKLFF; cdr3_nt: TGTGCCAGCAGCGCAGGCTCTAATGATGAAAAACTGTTTTTT
v_call: TRBV20-1; d_call: TRBD2; clone_size: .; j_call: TRBJ2-3; cdr3_aa: CSALTSGEDTQYF; cdr3_nt: TGCAGTGCCCTGACTAGCGGGGAGGATACGCAGTATTTT
v_call: TRBV4-3; d_call: .; clone_size: many; j_call: TRBJ1-6; cdr3_aa: CASSQDRPGLAPLHF; cdr3_nt: TGCGCCAGCAGCCAAGATCGTCCAGGGTTGGCGCCCCTCCACTTT
v_call: TRBV6-5; d_call: .; clone_size: .; j_call: TRBJ1-5; cdr3_aa: CASSYSRQGINQPQHF; cdr3_nt: TGTGCCAGCAGTTACTCGAGGCAGGGGATCAATCAGCCCCAGCATTTT
v_call: TRBV2; d_call: TRBD1; clone_size: few; j_call: TRBJ2-5; cdr3_aa: CASSRQGWRETQYF; cdr3_nt: TGTGCCAGCAGCAGACAGGGTTGGAGAGAGACCCAGTACTTC
v_call: TRBV7-9; d_call: .; clone_size: few; j_call: TRBJ2-1; cdr3_aa: CASSFYGGGYNEQFF; cdr3_nt: TGTGCCAGCAGCTTTTACGGGGGAGGCTACAATGAGCAGTTCTTC
v_call: TRBV5-4; d_call: .; clone_size: few; j_call: TRBJ2-3; cdr3_aa: CASSLDGWSTDTQYF; cdr3_nt: TGTGCCAGCAGCTTGGACGGGTGGAGCACAGATACGCAGTATTTT
v_call: TRBV20-1; d_call: .; clone_size: many; j_call: TRBJ2-1; cdr3_aa: CSAQRGGPSNEQFF; cdr3_nt: TGCAGTGCCCAGAGGGGGGGGCCCTCCAATGAGCAGTTCTTC
v_call: TRBV4-3; d_call: TRBD2; clone_size: .; j_call: TRBJ2-1; cdr3_aa: CASSQTSGNEQFF; cdr3_nt: TGCGCCAGCAGCCAAACTAGCGGTAATGAGCAGTTCTTC
v_call: TRBV4-1; d_call: .; clone_size: .; j_call: TRBJ2-5; cdr3_aa: CASSQHHRETQYF; cdr3_nt: TGCGCCAGCAGCCAACATCACCGGGAGACCCAGTACTTC
v_call: TRBV15; d_call: TRBD1; clone_size: .; j_call: TRBJ1-6; cdr3_aa: CATRSTGLSPLHF; cdr3_nt: TGTGCCACCCGGTCGACAGGGCTTTCACCCCTCCACTTT
v_call: TRBV12-3/TRBV12-4; d_call: .; clone_size: few; j_call: TRBJ1-3; cdr3_aa: CASSSSYTIYF; cdr3_nt: TGTGCCAGCAGTTCCTCTTACACCATATATTTT
v_call: TRBV25-1; d_call: .; clone_size: many; j_call: TRBJ2-1; cdr3_aa: CASSMRLTPADEQFF; cdr3_nt: TGTGCCAGCAGTATGAGACTTACCCCGGCGGATGAGCAGTTCTTC
v_call: TRBV6-1; d_call: .; clone_size: many; j_call: TRBJ1-1; cdr3_aa: CASSRDGMNTEAFF; cdr3_nt: TGTGCCAGCAGCCGGGACGGGATGAACACTGAAGCTTTCTTT
v_call: TRBV10-2; d_call: .; clone_size: many; j_call: TRBJ2-7; cdr3_aa: CASSISYEQYF; cdr3_nt: TGCGCCAGCTCAATCTCCTACGAGCAGTACTTC
v_call: TRBV7-2; d_call: TRBD1; clone_size: .; j_call: TRBJ1-5; cdr3_aa: CASSFLGGTGHNQPQHF; cdr3_nt: TGTGCCAGCAGCTTCCTCGGGGGGACAGGCCACAATCAGCCCCAGCATTTT
v_call: TRBV6-6; d_call: .; clone_size: many; j_call: TRBJ2-7; cdr3_aa: CASSYGSPRSYEQYF; cdr3_nt: TGTGCCAGCAGTTACGGGTCACCACGCTCCTACGAGCAGTACTTC
v_call: TRBV5-1; d_call: TRBD1; clone_size: many; j_call: TRBJ1-1; cdr3_aa: CASSFTGGATEAFF; cdr3_nt: TGCGCCAGCAGCTTTACAGGGGGCGCCACTGAAGCTTTCTTT
v_call: TRBV7-9; d_call: .; clone_size: .; j_call: TRBJ1-4; cdr3_aa: CASSDLARGATNEKLFF; cdr3_nt: TGTGCCAGCAGCGACCTAGCACGCGGGGCCACTAATGAAAAACTGTTTTTT